One and the same sample provided the 19 T cell receptor beta chains below, sequenced in a study of blood T cell repertoires in COVID-19. TCRdb keeps only in-frame clones here, not all; method: immunoSEQ multiplex PCR. The sample includes around 500,000 clones, roughly 90% of them seen just once. The sample comprised PBMCs or T cells enriched from blood (not recorded which). The receptors were sampled from a woman between 40 and 50 years old who had recovered from COVID-19.

The genes are TRBV19 and TRBJ1-6; 7 nucleotides line up with TRBD1. This CDR3 comprises 15 residues. V lost 8 bases to trimming and J lost 6 bases; unmatched junction nucleotides: 10. Per germline, CDR1 LNHDA and CDR2 SQIVND (reference sequence). CDR3 protein: CASVSGTDFNSPLHF. In nucleotides, the CDR3 is TGTGCCAGTGTCAGTGGGACAGACTTTAATTCACCCCTCCACTTT.

The chain recombines TRBV5-1 with TRBJ1-2, with 8 bases aligning to TRBD1. In germline, CDR1 is SGHRS, CDR2 YFSETQ. V shed 1 base and J 7 bases; nucleotides not matched to a gene: 6. There are 14 residues in the CDR3. This CDR3 is CASSLRQGARGYTF. CDR3 coding DNA: TGCGCCAGCAGCTTGAGGCAGGGGGCCCGTGGCTACACCTTC.

V gene TRBV25-1 combines with J gene TRBJ1-6; D unresolved. V was shortened by 3 bases and J by 7 bases, with 4 bases between the two germline ends. The CDR3 loop spans 12 amino acids. CDR1 MGHDK and CDR2 SYGVNS come from the germline V gene. CDR3: CASSDFNSPLHF. In DNA form, the CDR3 reads TGTGCCAGCAGTGACTTCAATTCACCCCTCCACTTT.

This chain joins TRBV3-1 (or the pseudogene TRBV3-2) and TRBJ1-6; D is ambiguous. With 1 base removed from V and 0 bases from J, the gap between germline ends came to 4 bases. Germline CDR1 and CDR2: LGHDT and YNNKEL (reference sequence). The CDR3 consists of 15 residues. The DNA of the CDR3 is TGTGCCAGCAGCCAAGGGAGCTCCTATAATTCACCCCTCCACTTT. This codes for CASSQGSSYNSPLHF.

This rearrangement joins TRBV10-3 to TRBJ2-1, with TRBD1 identical over 7 bases. V shed 3 bases, J shed 7 bases, and the junction held 9 bases outside the gene matches. CDR3 length equals 15 residues. Germline assignment: CDR1 ENHRY and CDR2 SYGVKD. The DNA of the CDR3 is TGTGCCATCAGTGAACCCGGGACAGTGGTAAATGAGCAGTTCTTC. The encoded protein is CAISEPGTVVNEQFF.

The rearrangement links TRBV10-3 to TRBJ2-7, with 10 bases aligning to TRBD1. The CDR3 extends over 15 amino acids. V was pared by 6 bases and J by 3 bases, with 8 bases of the junction left unmatched. Germline CDR1 ENHRY, CDR2 SYGVKD. The CDR3: CAIRTGQGLGYEQYF. The CDR3 region has the DNA TGTGCCATCAGGACGGGACAGGGGTTAGGCTACGAGCAGTACTTC.

V and J are TRBV4-3 and TRBJ2-7, with 10 bases aligning to TRBD2. Trimming took 0 bases from V and 4 from J; bases not matched to a gene: 12. The CDR3 totals 18 residues. CDR1 is LGHNA and CDR2 is YSLEER in the germline V gene. The CDR3 DNA reads as TGCGCCAGCAGCCAAGATCTTTTGGCTAGCGGGAGACTTTACGAGCAGTACTTC. This translates into CASSQDLLASGRLYEQYF.

This chain uses TRBV9 with TRBJ1-1; D unclear. The germline CDR1 and CDR2 sequences are SGDLS and YYNGEE. This CDR3 spans 15 amino acids. V was clipped by 3 bases and J by 7 bases, with 19 bases between them. CDR3 nucleotides: TGTGCCAGCAGCGGCGGTGTCGGGGTATTGGGTGAAGCTTTCTTT. Translating gives CASSGGVGVLGEAFF.

The chain joins TRBV27 to TRBJ1-2; 8 nucleotides line up with TRBD1. Germline-derived CDR1 and CDR2 are MNHEY and SMNVEV (reference sequence). V shed 8 bases, J shed 8 bases, and the junction held 10 bases outside the gene matches. This CDR3 has 13 amino acids. CDR3 loop: CASFGQGSRGYTF. CDR3 in DNA: TGTGCCAGCTTCGGACAGGGCAGCCGGGGCTACACCTTC.

This clone was detected only a few times. V is TRBV24-1 and J is TRBJ2-2; TRBD2 might be the D (5 bases). The V end was cut by 4 bases, the J end by 4 bases, with 12 bases between. The CDR3 has 15 amino acids. Per germline, CDR1 KGHDR and CDR2 SFDVKD. In nucleotides, the CDR3 is TGTGCCACCAGTGACTATCGGACTCTCACCGGGGAGCTGTTTTTT. Translated, it gives CATSDYRTLTGELFF.

The gene calls are TRBV6-5 and TRBJ2-1; D perhaps matches TRBD1 (6 bases). The CDR3 consists of 15 residues. Looked up from germline, CDR1 is MNHEY and CDR2 is SVGAGI. Trimming left V 7 bases short and J 0 bases short, with 13 bases between. The CDR3: CASNPRGSSYNEQFF. Written as DNA, the CDR3 is TGTGCCAGCAACCCGAGGGGGAGCTCCTACAATGAGCAGTTCTTC.

The chain uses TRBV9 and TRBJ2-1, with a weak D call TRBD1 (5 bases). V was clipped by 1 base and J by 6 bases, with 11 bases between them. This CDR3 spans 14 amino acids. Germline V lookup: CDR1 SGDLS, CDR2 YYNGEE. CDR3: CASSVSDIGNEQFF. The CDR3 DNA sequence: TGTGCCAGCAGCGTATCGGACATCGGCAATGAGCAGTTCTTC.

The chain recombines TRBV15 with TRBJ1-5, with D hard to call. CDR3 length: 15 amino acids. Germline CDR1 reads LNHNV; CDR2 reads YYDKDF (reference sequence). V lost 1 base and J lost 0, with 7 bases in between. The CDR3 sequence: CATSRAGNSNQPQHF. CDR3 in DNA: TGTGCCACCAGCAGAGCAGGCAATAGCAATCAGCCCCAGCATTTT. Filled out from reference TRBV15 and TRBJ1-5, the complete variable domain reads DAMVIQNPRYQVTQFGKPVTLSCSQTLNHNVMYWYQQKSSQAPKLLFHYYDKDFNNEADTPDNFQSRRPNTSFCFLDIRSPGLGDTAMYLCATSRAGNSNQPQHFGDGTRLSIL.

This clone has only a few counts. This rearrangement joins TRBV7-9 to TRBJ2-2; D gene ambiguous. Trimming took off 3 bases at V and 3 bases at J, with 2 bases between the two ends. This CDR3 is 12 amino acids long. The germline V gene encodes CDR1 SEHNR and CDR2 FQNEAQ (reference sequence). The CDR3 spells CASSFYTGELFF. The CDR3, as DNA: TGTGCCAGCAGCTTCTACACCGGGGAGCTGTTTTTT. The full variable domain, completed using reference TRBV7-9 and TRBJ2-2, is DTGVSQNPRHKITKRGQNVTFRCDPISEHNRLYWYRQTLGQGPEFLTYFQNEAQLEKSRLLSDRFSAERPKGSFSTLEIQRTEQGDSAMYLCASSFYTGELFFGEGSRLTVL.

The J gene is TRBJ1-2, the V gene TRBV6-5, with D perhaps matching TRBD1 (5 bases). CDR1 and CDR2 (germline): MNHEY, SVGAGI. The CDR3 is made up of 11 amino acids. V was shortened by 7 bases and J by 8 bases, with 11 bases between the two germline ends. The DNA for the CDR3 is TGTGCCAGCAAGGGGCCTCGGGGCTACACCTTC. Its protein product is CASKGPRGYTF.

The chain combines TRBV27 with TRBJ2-1; TRBD2 aligns across 8 bases. The CDR3 totals 15 residues. V shed 6 bases, J shed 0 bases, and the junction held 4 bases outside the gene matches. From germline, CDR1 is MNHEY and CDR2 SMNVEV (reference sequence). CDR3 nucleotides: TGTGCCAGCAGACGCGGGAGGCTCTCCTACAATGAGCAGTTCTTC. It specifies CASRRGRLSYNEQFF.

This clone has just a few counts. V gene TRBV5-6 combines with J gene TRBJ2-5; tentative D call: TRBD2 (5 bases). CDR1 and CDR2 from the germline V gene are SGHDT and YYEEEE. The CDR3 sequence is 14 residues long. V was shortened by 1 base and J by 2 bases, with 9 bases between the two germline ends. The CDR3 loop is CASSLRGYQETQYF. The CDR3 DNA reads as TGTGCCAGCAGCTTGCGGGGTTATCAAGAGACCCAGTACTTC.

The chain has TRBV6-1 and TRBJ1-2, with D tentatively TRBD1 (5 bases). Germline V CDR1 and CDR2: MNHNS, SASEGT. The germline V and J ends were trimmed by 3 bases and 7 bases, with 18 bases remaining between them. The CDR3 loop spans 15 amino acids. The CDR3: CASSEYGRVFVGYTF. The CDR3 DNA is TGTGCCAGCAGTGAGTATGGCAGGGTCTTCGTTGGCTACACCTTC.

This chain uses TRBV28 with TRBJ2-7; no definite D call. The CDR3 spans 11 residues. Germline loops: CDR1 MDHEN, CDR2 SYDVKM. V was trimmed by 6 bases and J by 2 bases, leaving 5 bases between them. This CDR3 reads CASRGPYEQYF. The CDR3 nucleotides are TGTGCCAGCAGGGGCCCCTACGAGCAGTACTTC.